The text below deals with one T cell receptor (beta chain). Its antigen remains unidentified. This sample was taken from a study of beta chain features in type 1 diabetes. Notes on the study in general: Among all four CD4+ subsets, Type 1 diabetes patients had TCRB CDR3s that were moderately but significantly shorter. Across patients, naive, central memory and Treg TCRB repertoires exhibited apparently greater similarity than was observed across healthy donors. Sequencing used cDNA, and cells with high TCR expression could therefore be over-represented.

The authors sorted CD4+ naive, central memory, regulatory and stem cell-like memory cells via CD45RO/CCR7/CD25/CD127/CD95/CD27. Expressed TCRB transcripts were sequenced because the entire RNA isolate underwent reverse transcription. TCRdb keeps only in-frame clones here, not all; method: immunoSEQ multiplex PCR. Among a few hundred thousand clones listed, about 20% were seen once. V was trimmed by 9 bases and J by 0 bases, leaving 9 bases between them. This CDR3 spans 12 amino acids. The germline gives CDR1 SGHNT, CDR2 YYREEE (reference sequence). The sequenced sample was naive CD4+ T cells from blood. This TCR was recovered from a woman between 18 and 29 years old in good health. The gene calls are TRBV5-4 and TRBJ2-5; D call uncertain. The DNA of the CDR3 is TGTGCCACGTCGACATACCAAGAGACCCAGTACTTC. Residues: CATSTYQETQYF.